This record covers a single T cell receptor (beta chain). The source of the sample is a study of T cells expressing NK-cell markers. As for the study in general: Seropositivity for HCMV was found in seven of the eight sequenced donors, with one seronegative.

The germline V gene encodes CDR1 SGHTA and CDR2 FQGNSA. The CDR3 extends over 15 amino acids. TCRdb reprocessed the 5' RACE reads, with one entry per CDR3 protein and no DNA. The table lists 550,000 to 600,000 distinct CDR3 sequences. The sequence was obtained from a man aged 18 to 35 in good health. Sequenced sample: blood T cells: a sorted CD56 or NKG2C T cell subset, CD4+ or CD8+ T cells, or bulk PBMC T cells (not recorded which). The chain employs TRBV7-2 and TRBJ2-2; TCRdb's D call of TRBD2 is untestable without DNA. CDR3 sequence: CASSKGLVVTGELFF.